This TCR beta chain was recovered during a study of shared clonotypes between healthy human individuals (dated by TCRdb to the early 2020s). For the wider study: Two women and three men aged 18 to 49 years were included in the cohort. For each donor, CD4 naive and CD4 memory were each run on three plates, CD8 naive on two plates, and CD8 memory on one plate. To estimate repertoire size and how much clonotype sharing occurs between individuals, the study deeply sequenced the blood TCR repertoires of 4 to 6 healthy adults. Different laboratories and diverse techniques were used to prepare libraries and sequence TCR repertoires, to increase sequencing depth and limit assay-specific biases. Each donor's leukapheresis produced roughly between about 0.8 and 10 billion PBMCs.

The donors were healthy, HIV-negative adults who had no recently reported acute infections or vaccinations. Only Caucasian adults living in Nashville, Tennessee, USA were represented among the donors. The CD8 memory samples were a combination of magnetically selected CD45RO+ cells and CCR7-negative CD45RA+ effector memory (TemRA) cells. After blood collection by leukapheresis, PBMCs were isolated using Ficoll-Histopaque density gradient centrifugation and then cryopreserved in the vapor phase of liquid nitrogen. Analytical flow cytometry was used to check the purity and quantity of every magnetically sorted T cell population. From each sorted fraction, genomic DNA was isolated and quantified by UV absorbance on a Nanodrop 2000c. Notes on this clone: The antigen this receptor binds is unknown. Per-nucleotide qualities are absent, and no much larger clonotype sits a single base away.

Using the deep immunoSEQ assay, TCR CDR3 regions were amplified from genomic DNA by multiplex PCR. Extracted genomic DNA from each cell subset was spread evenly across all wells of several immunoSEQ 96-well plates, with each plate serving as a replicate. Each replicate PCR for sorted subsets received about 220 ng genomic DNA, equal to tens of thousands of T cell genomes. The purified libraries were quantified using a Qubit 3.0 fluorometer, sized with a Bioanalyzer 2100, and then quantified again using the KAPA Library Quantification kit. Every immunoSEQ 96-well plate was sequenced on a dedicated single-read 150-cycle Illumina NextSeq 550 flow cell. Concerning the study's data processing: The immunoSEQ output contained only junctional sequences without quality scores, so filtering could not match that applied to full-length reads. Sequences were annotated with PyIR, a Python wrapper for IgBLAST v1.9, using IMGT germline references to assign V/J genes and CDR3. Any read was removed if the V/J assignment was weak (E-value above 1e-6), the CDR3 was missing, or the read contained stop codons, out-of-frame junctions, or ambiguous translated residues. A V3J clonotype was defined by an identical inferred V gene, J gene, and CDR3 amino acid sequence. The percentage overlap between two repertoires was calculated by dividing the number of shared unique clonotypes by the size of the smaller repertoire. RTK rarefaction, the Chao1 estimator, and Recon v2.1 estimates of unobserved clonotypes were used to assess repertoire richness. Generation probabilities for all TCRbeta clonotypes obtained by the gDNA method from a handful of donors were computed using OLGA. Sourced from immuneACCESS, this table was stored by TCRdb with only in-frame sequences that have V and J called. A share of the clones is absent; for the studies checked, an unresolved V gene accounts for under half, and the remainder has no known explanation. V, J and clone size are those of that table, while D and trimming were read from the DNA. The sample table shows approximately 350,000 clones, and approximately 97% are seen once. Of the sample, approximately 0.32% falls within the top ten clones.

What the authors observed across the whole study: The genetic and exposure-history diversity represented was limited by the small number of donors. Pairwise subsampling led to the expectation that sequencing depth would affect the degree of clonotype sharing among donors. Naive subsets generally had larger estimated clonotype richness than memory subsets did. Higher generation probabilities were observed for clonotypes shared by all four sorted-subset donors than for non-shared clonotypes. Sampling was restricted to blood, and TCR repertoires in tissues likely differ from the TCR repertoires found in blood. Even with the large sequencing depth, rarefaction of the sorted-subset datasets indicated that sequencing was incomplete. About 5% of naive CD4, around 3.6% of naive CD8, 2% to 2.5% of memory CD4, and 0.35% to 0.4% of memory CD8 clonotypes were shared across a handful of donors.

From cysteine to phenylalanine, the CDR3 is 16 amino acids long. Here the CDR3 DNA is all that survives: 48 bases in frame from base 1. CDR1 and CDR2, looked up from the germline V gene (reference sequence), are LNHNV and YYDKDF. V is pared back by 2 bases and J by 4 bases, with 17 bases lying between the germline termini. The sequence came from a young man in good health. Sequenced sample: memory CD8+ T cells sorted from blood. Reading the label with the study, this specimen's cell subset or site is: CD45RO+ cells pooled with CCR7-negative TemRA cells. In this chain, TRBV15 is recombined with TRBJ1-2; tentative D gene TRBD1, with 5 bases matching. The CDR3 amino acid sequence is: CATSRPERGNGYGYTF. The DNA sequence follows: TGTGCCACCAGCAGACCTGAGAGGGGAAACGGCTATGGCTACACCTTC.